A selection of T cell receptor beta chains follows, all from one sample in a study of blood T cell repertoires in COVID-19. Sequencing was performed with immunoSEQ multiplex PCR; in TCRdb, only in-frame clones are kept and a portion is missing. The profile covers some 150,000 clones, with 65% to 90% appearing a single time and about an eighth taken by the ten largest. Sequenced: peripheral blood. The receptor set was obtained from a woman aged 60-75 years with COVID-19, enrolled during active disease. Each CDR3 is given with its conserved first and last residue. The D gene is left open where the match is weak. Clone sizes are given selectively: once, few, many, or a class where the clone is expanded.

j_call: TRBJ1-4; v_call: TRBV4-1; clone_size: -; d_call: -; cdr3_nt: TGCGCCAGCAGCCAAGTCGGAGGTTTTGCAACTAATGAAAAACTGTTTTTT; cdr3_aa: CASSQVGGFATNEKLFF
j_call: TRBJ2-1; v_call: TRBV10-3; clone_size: -; d_call: -; cdr3_nt: TGTGCCATCAGGGTCTCAGGAGGAACCGATGAGCAGTTCTTC; cdr3_aa: CAIRVSGGTDEQFF
j_call: TRBJ1-1; v_call: TRBV7-9; clone_size: once; d_call: -; cdr3_nt: TGTGCCAGCAGTGCTTACACCGGGGGGCCGAATACTGAAGCTTTCTTT; cdr3_aa: CASSAYTGGPNTEAFF
j_call: TRBJ2-3; v_call: TRBV9; clone_size: -; d_call: -; cdr3_nt: TGTGCCAGCAGCGCCCGTAGTCGCCCCACTTATAGCCGAATAAGCACAGATACGCAGTATTTT; cdr3_aa: CASSARSRPTYSRISTDTQYF
j_call: TRBJ1-1; v_call: TRBV6-4; clone_size: -; d_call: -; cdr3_nt: TGTGCCAGCAGTTTAGAGCTCGGGGATGAAGCTTTCTTT; cdr3_aa: CASSLELGDEAFF
j_call: TRBJ1-1; v_call: TRBV11-1; clone_size: -; d_call: TRBD1; cdr3_nt: TGTGCCAGCAGCTCACAGAGAACAGGGGGCGCAATCGCTTTCTTT; cdr3_aa: CASSSQRTGGAIAFF
j_call: TRBJ1-6; v_call: TRBV19; clone_size: -; d_call: TRBD1; cdr3_nt: TGTGCCAGTAGTACGCTCGGGACAGGTTCGGGCTCACCCCTCCACTTT; cdr3_aa: CASSTLGTGSGSPLHF
j_call: TRBJ2-2; v_call: TRBV10-3; clone_size: -; d_call: TRBD1; cdr3_nt: TGTGCCATCAGGGACAGGGGGCGCGGGGAGCTGTTTTTT; cdr3_aa: CAIRDRGRGELFF
j_call: TRBJ1-6; v_call: TRBV7-9; clone_size: -; d_call: -; cdr3_nt: TGTGCCAGCAGCTTAATGGCCGGGGGTTCACCCCTCCACTTT; cdr3_aa: CASSLMAGGSPLHF
j_call: TRBJ1-2; v_call: TRBV25-1; clone_size: -; d_call: -; cdr3_nt: TGTGCCAGCAGTGAATTGAAACGGGGAAAATCGGGGGGCTACACCTTC; cdr3_aa: CASSELKRGKSGGYTF
j_call: TRBJ2-2; v_call: TRBV7-6; clone_size: -; d_call: -; cdr3_nt: TGTGCCAGCAACAACCAGGGGGGACCTGGGGAGCTGTTTTTT; cdr3_aa: CASNNQGGPGELFF
j_call: TRBJ1-2; v_call: TRBV6-5; clone_size: -; d_call: TRBD1; cdr3_nt: TGTGCCAGCGGAATTCAACAGGGGGCCTATGGCTACACCTTC; cdr3_aa: CASGIQQGAYGYTF
j_call: TRBJ2-6; v_call: TRBV7-3; clone_size: -; d_call: TRBD2; cdr3_nt: TGTGCCACCCGGGAGGTTCCTGCTGGGGCCAACGTCCTGACTTTC; cdr3_aa: CATREVPAGANVLTF
j_call: TRBJ2-2; v_call: TRBV6-4; clone_size: -; d_call: TRBD1; cdr3_nt: TGTGCCAGCAGACAGGGGGCGAGTACCGGGGAGCTGTTTTTT; cdr3_aa: CASRQGASTGELFF
j_call: TRBJ1-1; v_call: TRBV5-1; clone_size: -; d_call: -; cdr3_nt: TGCGCCAGCAGCTTGGACCCGGGGAACACTGAAGCTTTCTTT; cdr3_aa: CASSLDPGNTEAFF
j_call: TRBJ1-6; v_call: TRBV5-1; clone_size: -; d_call: TRBD1; cdr3_nt: TGCGCCAGCAGCTTGCAGGACAGGCCCTATAATTCACCCCTCCACTTT; cdr3_aa: CASSLQDRPYNSPLHF
j_call: TRBJ2-3; v_call: TRBV7-9; clone_size: -; d_call: -; cdr3_nt: TGTGCCAGCAGCTTAGAGGCCCTTATGGGCAACACAGATACGCAGTATTTT; cdr3_aa: CASSLEALMGNTDTQYF
j_call: TRBJ2-3; v_call: TRBV6-4; clone_size: -; d_call: TRBD1; cdr3_nt: TGTGCCAGCAGTTCCCGAGGACAGGGAAGGGATACGCAGTATTTT; cdr3_aa: CASSSRGQGRDTQYF
j_call: TRBJ1-6; v_call: TRBV30; clone_size: -; d_call: -; cdr3_nt: TGTGCCTGGACCCTGACAGTAAGCTCCTATAATTCACCCCTCCACTTT; cdr3_aa: CAWTLTVSSYNSPLHF
j_call: TRBJ2-3; v_call: TRBV5-1; clone_size: -; d_call: -; cdr3_nt: TGCGCCAGCAGCTTGGAACCCGAGATTAGCACAGATACGCAGTATTTT; cdr3_aa: CASSLEPEISTDTQYF
j_call: TRBJ1-4; v_call: TRBV11-2; clone_size: -; d_call: -; cdr3_nt: TGTGCCAGCAGCTTAATACGGAATGAAAAACTGTTTTTT; cdr3_aa: CASSLIRNEKLFF
j_call: TRBJ2-1; v_call: TRBV12-3/TRBV12-4; clone_size: -; d_call: -; cdr3_nt: TGTGCCAGCAGTACTAATGAGCAGTTCTTC; cdr3_aa: CASSTNEQFF
j_call: TRBJ2-1; v_call: TRBV5-8; clone_size: -; d_call: -; cdr3_nt: TGTGCCAGCAGCTTGGGCCCCGGGATCTTCAATGAGCAGTTCTTC; cdr3_aa: CASSLGPGIFNEQFF
j_call: TRBJ2-2; v_call: TRBV6-6; clone_size: -; d_call: TRBD2; cdr3_nt: TGTGCCAGCAGCCTCGGGGCAGGGAGGGCCGGGGAGCTGTTTTTT; cdr3_aa: CASSLGAGRAGELFF
j_call: TRBJ1-1; v_call: TRBV6-5; clone_size: -; d_call: -; cdr3_nt: TGTGCCAGCAGTTTTTTACAGGGTTTTGGAACTGAAGCTTTCTTT; cdr3_aa: CASSFLQGFGTEAFF
j_call: TRBJ1-2; v_call: TRBV11-1; clone_size: -; d_call: TRBD1; cdr3_nt: TGTGCCAGCAGCCCGACGGACAGGCACTATGGCTACACCTTC; cdr3_aa: CASSPTDRHYGYTF
j_call: TRBJ1-4; v_call: TRBV10-2; clone_size: -; d_call: TRBD1; cdr3_nt: TGCGCCAGCAGTGTAACAGGGGCAGTAAATGAAAAACTGTTTTTT; cdr3_aa: CASSVTGAVNEKLFF
j_call: TRBJ1-2; v_call: TRBV6-6; clone_size: -; d_call: TRBD1; cdr3_nt: TGTGCCAGCATTCAGGACAGGAGGAACTATGGCTACACCTTC; cdr3_aa: CASIQDRRNYGYTF
j_call: TRBJ1-2; v_call: TRBV5-1; clone_size: -; d_call: TRBD1; cdr3_nt: TGCGCCAGCAGCTGGGGGACAGACTATGGCTACACCTTC; cdr3_aa: CASSWGTDYGYTF
j_call: TRBJ1-2; v_call: TRBV21-1; clone_size: -; d_call: -; cdr3_nt: TGTGCCAGCAGCAAATTGCAGGGGCCTGGCTACACCTTC; cdr3_aa: CASSKLQGPGYTF
j_call: TRBJ2-7; v_call: TRBV9; clone_size: few; d_call: TRBD2; cdr3_nt: TGTGCCAGCAGCTCTAGCGGGAGTTCCTACGAGCAGTACTTC; cdr3_aa: CASSSSGSSYEQYF
j_call: TRBJ2-7; v_call: TRBV18; clone_size: -; d_call: -; cdr3_nt: TGTGCCAGCTCAACAGACAGCTACGAGCAGTACTTC; cdr3_aa: CASSTDSYEQYF
j_call: TRBJ2-1; v_call: TRBV5-1; clone_size: -; d_call: -; cdr3_nt: TGCGCCAGCAGCTTGGGCGGCGCGGGTTCCGAGCAGTTCTTC; cdr3_aa: CASSLGGAGSEQFF
j_call: TRBJ1-1; v_call: TRBV25-1; clone_size: -; d_call: TRBD1; cdr3_nt: TGTGCCAGCCGGTACGGACAGGGGAACACTGAAGCTTTCTTT; cdr3_aa: CASRYGQGNTEAFF
j_call: TRBJ1-1; v_call: TRBV9; clone_size: -; d_call: TRBD1; cdr3_nt: TGTGCCAGCAGCCCCCGGGACAGGCCCCTCAGGGGTGAAGCTTTCTTT; cdr3_aa: CASSPRDRPLRGEAFF
j_call: TRBJ1-2; v_call: TRBV5-6; clone_size: -; d_call: -; cdr3_nt: TGTGCCAGCAGAGGGAGGGCTCGGGGTGTCTATGGCTACACCTTC; cdr3_aa: CASRGRARGVYGYTF
j_call: TRBJ1-1; v_call: TRBV12-3/TRBV12-4; clone_size: few; d_call: -; cdr3_nt: TGTGCCAGCAGCTCTAACACTGAAGCTTTCTTT; cdr3_aa: CASSSNTEAFF
j_call: TRBJ2-3; v_call: TRBV5-1; clone_size: -; d_call: -; cdr3_nt: TGCGCCAGCAGCTTGGAGGCGGGAAGGGATACGCAGTATTTT; cdr3_aa: CASSLEAGRDTQYF